A single sample gave rise to the 21 T cell receptor beta chains below, sequenced in a study of sequential checkpoint blockade in melanoma. Treatment of the sample: randomized to nivolumab then ipilimumab (arm A) or the reverse (arm B). Repertoires were generated with immunoSEQ multiplex PCR, while TCRdb's copy carries only in-frame clones and drops some. The sample has some 11,000 clones, 75% to 80% seen once. This specimen consisted of CD8+ T cells sorted from blood (inferred from file names), obtained from a patient given nivolumab and ipilimumab in sequence. These receptors all come from a human donor with melanoma.

The chain joins TRBV4-3 to TRBJ1-2, with 8 bases lining up with TRBD1. This CDR3 is 16 amino acids long. Losses at the gene ends were 1 base for V and 2 bases for J; bases not matched to a gene: 6. Germline CDR1 LGHNA, CDR2 YSLEER. The CDR3 is CASSQAQDRANYGYTF. The CDR3 coding sequence is TGCGCCAGCAGCCAAGCCCAGGACAGGGCGAACTATGGCTACACCTTC.

V usage is TRBV5-1 and J usage is TRBJ1-4; tentative D call: TRBD1 (5 bases). This CDR3 contains 16 residues. Germline-derived CDR1 and CDR2 are SGHRS and YFSETQ. Trimming pared 1 base from V and 0 bases from J, leaving 10 bases between. This CDR3 reads CASSLTRAATNEKLFF. In DNA, the CDR3 is TGCGCCAGCAGCTTGACCAGGGCGGCAACTAATGAAAAACTGTTTTTT. Full variable domain (remainder filled in from reference TRBV5-1 and TRBJ1-4): KAGVTQTPRYLIKTRGQQVTLSCSPISGHRSVSWYQQTPGQGLQFLFEYFSETQRNKGNFPGRFSGRQFSNSRSEMNVSTLELGDSALYLCASSLTRAATNEKLFFGSGTQLSVL.

This chain joins TRBV18 and TRBJ2-7, with D perhaps TRBD2 (5 bases). The germline gives CDR1 KGHSH, CDR2 LQKENI. The CDR3 loop spans 15 amino acids. Trimming stripped 6 bases from V and 0 bases from J, with 15 bases between. The CDR3 here is CASSYEPGLSYEQYF. For the CDR3, the DNA is TGTGCCAGCTCCTACGAGCCAGGACTCTCCTACGAGCAGTACTTC.

V gene TRBV5-5 combines with J gene TRBJ2-7, with 9 positions matching TRBD2. CDR3 length equals 15 residues. Germline V CDR1 and CDR2: SGHKS, YYEKEE (reference sequence). Trimming removed 5 bases from V and 1 base from J; junction bases left unmatched: 7. CDR3: CASRWTSALSYEQYF. In nucleotides, the CDR3 is TGTGCCAGCAGATGGACTAGCGCCTTATCCTACGAGCAGTACTTC.

The chain recombines TRBV18 with TRBJ2-7, with TRBD1 matching 8 bases. CDR3 length equals 15 residues. CDR1 and CDR2 (germline): KGHSH, LQKENI. With 4 bases clipped from V and 4 bases from J, the junction kept 9 bases outside the gene matches. The CDR3 spells CASSLQGEDRYEQYF. The CDR3 nucleotides read TGTGCCAGCTCACTACAGGGGGAAGATCGGTACGAGCAGTACTTC.

The gene calls are TRBV14 and TRBJ2-5; 9 positions match TRBD1. V shed 2 bases and J 2 bases; nucleotides not matched to a gene: 18. The V gene's germline CDR1 is SGHDN and CDR2 FVKESK. The CDR3 is 20 residues long. CDR3 sequence: CASSQIRDRRDRALQETQYF. The CDR3 region has the DNA TGTGCCAGCAGCCAAATCCGGGACCGACGGGACAGGGCTTTACAAGAGACCCAGTACTTC.

The chain carries TRBV7-9 and TRBJ2-5, with TRBD1 as a possible D gene (6 bases). V shed 6 bases and J shed 4 bases, with 15 bases lying between them. CDR1 SEHNR and CDR2 FQNEAQ come from the germline V gene (reference sequence). CDR3 length: 14 residues. CDR3 in amino acids: CASRGARGGETQYF. CDR3 coding DNA: TGTGCCAGCAGGGGGGCAAGAGGGGGAGAGACCCAGTACTTC.

The V and J genes are TRBV7-9 and TRBJ1-4, with TRBD1 identical over 7 bases. J lost 4 bases, V lost 8 bases, and 1 base had no gene match. The CDR3 runs to 12 residues. The germline V gene encodes CDR1 SEHNR and CDR2 FQNEAQ (reference sequence). The CDR3 loop reads CASDRVNEKLFF. In DNA, the CDR3 is TGTGCCAGCGACAGGGTTAATGAAAAACTGTTTTTT.

This sequence joins TRBV27 and TRBJ1-5; no clear D gene. The CDR3 extends over 16 amino acids. Germline CDR1 MNHEY, CDR2 SMNVEV (reference sequence). The ends were cut back, 1 base at V and 7 bases at J, with 17 bases in the middle. CDR3 nucleotides: TGTGCCAGCAGTTTATTGTCAGGCTTCCCAGCCCAGCCCCAGCATTTT. As protein: CASSLLSGFPAQPQHF.

The chain has TRBV7-9 and TRBJ2-1, with TRBD2 identical over 9 bases. Per germline, CDR1 SEHNR and CDR2 FQNEAQ (reference sequence). This CDR3 has 18 amino acids. Trimming at V came to 4 bases and at J to 6 bases, leaving 16 bases not matched to a gene. The CDR3 nucleotides read TGTGCCAGCAGCTCCTTAGGAGGGGGACTAGCTAGGGGCAATGAGCAGTTCTTC. Its protein product is CASSSLGGGLARGNEQFF.

The CDR3 sequence is CSVDSGAAGLHGYTF. In nucleotides, the CDR3 is TGCAGCGTTGATTCCGGGGCAGCGGGGCTGCATGGCTACACCTTC. The chain employs TRBV29-1 and TRBJ1-2; TRBD1 might be the D (5 bases). The CDR3 loop spans 15 amino acids. Germline V gives CDR1 SQVTM, CDR2 ANQGSEA. Between the trimmed V and J ends, which lost 3 bases and 6 bases, there was a span of 20 bases.

The V call is TRBV6-5, the J call TRBJ2-2; possibly TRBD1 for D (5 bases). Germline V gene data show CDR1 as MNHEY and CDR2 as SVGAGI. The CDR3 is 14 amino acids. Trimming cost V 4 bases and J 7 bases, with 13 bases left between them. CDR3 protein: CASSFQGIGGELFF. For the CDR3, the DNA is TGTGCCAGCAGTTTTCAGGGAATCGGCGGGGAGCTGTTTTTT.

The chain combines TRBV5-4 with TRBJ1-2; perhaps TRBD1 as D (5 bases). The CDR3 is 15 residues long. The V gene lost 3 bases and the J gene lost 4 bases, with 16 bases spanning the gap. Germline-derived CDR1 and CDR2 are SGHNT and YYREEE (reference sequence). The DNA of the CDR3 is TGTGCCAGCAGCTCTCCAGGAGGGGCCAGCTATGGCTACACCTTC. It specifies CASSSPGGASYGYTF.

The CDR3 coding sequence is TGTGCCAGCAGCGCGGGGACAGGGGGCTACGAGCAGTACTTC. Encoded protein: CASSAGTGGYEQYF. The rearrangement uses TRBV9 and TRBJ2-7; 11 positions match TRBD1. This CDR3 spans 14 amino acids. In germline, CDR1 is SGDLS, CDR2 YYNGEE. Trimming took 3 bases from V and 3 from J; bases not matched to a gene: 2.

This clone has a handful of counts. This sequence joins TRBV4-2 and TRBJ2-7; the match to TRBD1 covers 7 bases. V lost 11 bases and J lost 3; bases outside the gene matches: 19. Germline V gene data show CDR1 as LGHNA and CDR2 as YNFKEQ. CDR3 length equals 16 residues. CDR3 nucleotide sequence: TGTGCCCGCACCCAAGATTCGTGGGCAGGGGGCTACGAGCAGTACTTC. Its translation: CARTQDSWAGGYEQYF.

The chain combines TRBV7-9 with TRBJ2-7, with 7 bases that match TRBD2. The V gene's germline CDR1 is SEHNR and CDR2 FQNEAQ (reference sequence). CDR3 size: 16 residues. V trimming: 4 bases; J trimming: 0 bases; junction bases outside the gene matches: 9. The CDR3 is CASSSSGRGNSYEQYF. CDR3 in DNA: TGTGCCAGCAGCTCATCGGGGCGGGGGAACTCCTACGAGCAGTACTTC.

This chain connects TRBV7-6 to TRBJ2-5, with 11 bases lining up with TRBD2. The DNA end is more similar to TRBJ2-7, so the J call may be wrong. This CDR3 is 13 amino acids long. Germline CDR1 SGHVS, CDR2 FNYEAQ. CDR3 sequence reads: CASGGTSGYEQYF. The CDR3 DNA reads TGTGCCAGCGGGGGGACTAGCGGATACGAGCAGTACTTC.

The count of this clone is one. A far larger clone lies a single base away; this is likely a read error. This chain joins TRBV6-4 and TRBJ1-2, with 8 bases lining up with TRBD1. The junction had 8 bases not matched to a gene; V was cut back by 6 bases and J by 8 bases. Per germline, CDR1 MRHNA and CDR2 SNTAGT. The CDR3 contains 13 residues. The CDR3 nucleotides read TGTGCCAGCAGCTTGGCAGGGGGCTGGGGCTACACCTTC. This gives the protein CASSLAGGWGYTF.

The J gene is TRBJ2-1, the V gene TRBV19; D remains unclear. Per the germline V gene, CDR1 is LNHDA and CDR2 is SQIVND (reference sequence). The CDR3 consists of 17 residues. V gave up 1 base and J gave up 0 bases, with 13 bases separating them. CDR3 DNA: TGTGCCAGTAGTATAGGATTGGGCTTGAACTCCTACAATGAGCAGTTCTTC. Translated: CASSIGLGLNSYNEQFF. Complete variable domain (other parts from reference TRBV19 and TRBJ2-1): DGGITQSPKYLFRKEGQNVTLSCEQNLNHDAMYWYRQDPGQGLRLIYYSQIVNDFQKGDIAEGYSVSREKKESFPLTVTSAQKNPTAFYLCASSIGLGLNSYNEQFFGPGTRLTVL.

This chain joins TRBV15 and TRBJ1-5, with 7 positions matching TRBD1. Trimming at V came to 3 bases and at J to 5 bases, leaving 7 bases not matched to a gene. The CDR3 length is 15 residues. The V gene's germline CDR1 is LNHNV and CDR2 YYDKDF (reference sequence). In DNA form, the CDR3 reads TGTGCCACCAGCAGTGGACAGGACTACGATCAGCCCCAGCATTTT. Protein: CATSSGQDYDQPQHF.

The V and J genes are TRBV5-6 and TRBJ2-7; weak D call: TRBD1 (5 bases). This CDR3 comprises 14 residues. Germline loops: CDR1 SGHDT, CDR2 YYEEEE. Deletions cut 0 bases from V and 6 bases from J, with 13 bases between. In DNA, the CDR3 is TGTGCCAGCAGCTTGGCCCACAGGTACCGCGAGCAGTACTTC. Translating it yields CASSLAHRYREQYF.